A single sample gave rise to the 3 T cell receptor beta chains below, sequenced in a study of cytomegalovirus exposure and HLA in healthy donors. The assay was immunoSEQ multiplex PCR, and TCRdb's table has in-frame clones only and misses some. The sample carries some 74,000 clones, approximately 93% recorded once. Material: PBMCs. The receptors derive from a young woman in good health and CMV-seronegative.

The chain is built from TRBV2 and TRBJ2-1, with TRBD2 as a possible D gene (7 bases). The CDR3 sequence is 18 residues long. Germline assignment: CDR1 SNHLY and CDR2 FYNNEI. The V gene lost 0 bases and the J gene lost 3 bases, with 18 bases spanning the gap. The CDR3: CASSEASGRGPRYNEQFF. The DNA for the CDR3 is TGTGCCAGCAGTGAAGCGTCCGGGCGGGGGCCTCGCTACAATGAGCAGTTCTTC.

This chain links TRBV6-5 with TRBJ1-2; D call uncertain. This CDR3 has 13 amino acids. Germline V CDR1 and CDR2: MNHEY, SVGAGI. V was clipped by 2 bases and J by 3 bases, with 7 bases between them. The CDR3 sequence: CASSYDTYYGYTF. For the CDR3, the DNA is TGTGCCAGCAGTTACGACACCTACTATGGCTACACCTTC.

This rearrangement joins TRBV7-2 to TRBJ1-2; 7 bases map to TRBD1. Germline V gives CDR1 SGHTA, CDR2 FQGNSA. There are 17 residues in the CDR3. With V trimmed by 1 base and J by 0 bases, 8 bases remained unmatched. This chain's CDR3 is CASSLDRWDSSNYGYTF. DNA for the CDR3: TGTGCCAGCAGCTTAGACCGTTGGGACAGTTCTAACTATGGCTACACCTTC.